The 3 T cell receptor beta chains below were found in one sample sequenced in a study of beta chain features in type 1 diabetes. Reverse transcription of all isolated RNA meant that expressed TCRB transcripts were sequenced. This table comes from immunoSEQ multiplex PCR, and its TCRdb copy is limited to in-frame clones, with some not included. Of hundreds of thousands of clones listed, 15% are singletons. Points from the study as a whole: Moderate yet significant TCRB CDR3 shortening was seen in Type 1 diabetes patients in all four CD4+ subsets.

Antigen specificity for these receptors is unknown. The sample was naive CD4+ T cells from blood. These receptor sequences come from a man aged 18-30 years with type 1 diabetes.

In DNA, the CDR3 is TGTGCCAGCAGCGTAGGGGACTCGAATCAGCCCCAGCATTTT. Translated: CASSVGDSNQPQHF. The chain is built from TRBV9 and TRBJ1-5; TRBD1 might be the D (5 bases). From germline, CDR1 is SGDLS and CDR2 YYNGEE. V shed 0 bases and J shed 4 bases, with 8 bases lying between them. The CDR3 is made up of 14 amino acids.

V gene TRBV19 combines with J gene TRBJ1-2, with D tentatively TRBD1 (6 bases). The germline V gene has CDR1 LNHDA and CDR2 SQIVND (reference sequence). V dropped 7 bases and J dropped 4 bases, with 16 bases sitting between them. The CDR3 has 14 residues. The CDR3 spells CASTPDRGVYGYTF. DNA for the CDR3: TGTGCCAGTACCCCGGACAGAGGAGTCTATGGCTACACCTTC.

The chain is built from TRBV7-9 and TRBJ2-4; a possible D gene is TRBD2 (7 bases). Germline CDR1 SEHNR, CDR2 FQNEAQ (reference sequence). V was clipped by 2 bases and J by 0 bases, with 8 bases between them. CDR3 length: 15 residues. The CDR3: CASSLRGGAKNIQYF. The CDR3 DNA reads as TGTGCCAGCAGCTTAAGGGGGGGAGCCAAAAACATTCAGTACTTC.